Listed here are 24 T cell receptor beta chains from one sample, sequenced in a study of technical replicates of blood from a handful of donors. Sequencing used immunoSEQ multiplex PCR; TCRdb keeps in-frame clones, though not all of them. The sample lists over 70,000 clones; more than 90% were seen once. The sequenced material came from PBMCs. The receptors were gathered from a human donor in good health. Some clones in this sample may be carry-over from other donors' samples.

V and J are TRBV10-3 and TRBJ2-7; D possibly corresponds to TRBD2 (7 bases). The CDR3 loop spans 15 amino acids. V lost 2 bases to trimming and J lost 5 bases, with 16 bases between them. The germline V gene encodes CDR1 ENHRY and CDR2 SYGVKD. The DNA of the CDR3 is TGTGCCATCAGTGAGATGTGGACGGGGGGCAACGAGCAGTACTTC. It specifies CAISEMWTGGNEQYF.

The chain has TRBV7-9 and TRBJ1-5; no firm D call. V lost 5 bases and J 0 bases, leaving 5 bases between the germline ends. The CDR3 runs to 13 residues. Germline CDR1 and CDR2: SEHNR and FQNEAQ (reference sequence). CDR3 sequence: CASSPNSNQPQHF. The CDR3 bases are TGTGCCAGCAGCCCCAATAGCAATCAGCCCCAGCATTTT.

This chain links TRBV6-1 with TRBJ1-2; 8 nucleotides line up with TRBD1. This CDR3 has 14 residues. CDR1 MNHNS and CDR2 SASEGT come from the germline V gene. The ends lost 6 bases at V and 5 bases at J; junction bases unmatched: 8. CDR3 loop: CASRLGGQVYGYTF. CDR3 in DNA: TGTGCCAGCAGGCTCGGGGGACAGGTATATGGCTACACCTTC.

CDR3 bases: TGCGCCAGCAGCCTATCGATGAATACTAACTATGGCTACACCTTC. It codes for CASSLSMNTNYGYTF. The chain couples TRBV5-1 to TRBJ1-2; the D is unclear. From germline, CDR1 is SGHRS and CDR2 YFSETQ. The CDR3 spans 15 residues. The V end lost 4 bases, the J end lost 0 bases, and 13 bases lay between the germline ends.

The V gene is TRBV20-1, the J gene TRBJ2-1; D call uncertain. CDR3 length: 11 amino acids. V lost 0 bases to trimming and J lost 8 bases, with 5 bases between them. In germline, CDR1 is DFQATT, CDR2 SNEGSKA (reference sequence). CDR3: CSARDTYEQFF. In DNA form, the CDR3 reads TGCAGTGCTAGAGACACATATGAGCAGTTCTTC.

J is TRBJ2-3 and V is TRBV11-3; D unresolved. The CDR3 is 8 amino acids. The V end lost 3 bases, the J end lost 14 bases, and 3 bases lay between the germline ends. Germline V gene sequence: CDR1 SGHNT, CDR2 YENEEA. The CDR3, as DNA: TGTGCCAGCAGCTTTAGGTATTTT. Encoded protein: CASSFRYF. The full variable domain, completed using reference TRBV11-3 and TRBJ2-3, is EAGVVQSPRYKIIEKKQPVAFWCNPISGHNTLYWYLQNLGQGPELLIRYENEEAVDDSQLPKDRFSAERLKGVDSTLKIQPAELGDSAVYLCASSFRYFGPGTRLTVL.

The V and J genes are TRBV30 and TRBJ2-7, with TRBD1 as a possible D gene (5 bases). Trimming took off 4 bases at V and 3 bases at J, with 16 bases between the two ends. The germline gives CDR1 GTSNPN, CDR2 SVGIG (reference sequence). The CDR3 covers 14 residues. This CDR3 is CAWKAGGQNYEQYF. As DNA, the CDR3 is TGTGCCTGGAAGGCAGGTGGACAAAACTACGAGCAGTACTTC. The variable domain in full, completed from reference TRBV30 and TRBJ2-7, reads SQTIHQWPATLVQPVGSPLSLECTVEGTSNPNLYWYRQAAGRGLQLLFYSVGIGQISSEVPQNLSASRPQDRQFILSSKKLLLSDSGFYLCAWKAGGQNYEQYFGPGTRLTVT.

J is TRBJ1-5 and V is TRBV5-1, with a weak D call TRBD1 (6 bases). CDR1 SGHRS and CDR2 YFSETQ come from the germline V gene. V lost 8 bases and J 0 bases, leaving 9 bases between the germline ends. The CDR3 contains 13 residues. CDR3: CASTGFSNQPQHF. The CDR3 DNA reads as TGCGCCAGTACAGGGTTTAGCAATCAGCCCCAGCATTTT.

This chain uses TRBV29-1 with TRBJ1-1, with a tentative D call TRBD1 (6 bases). The CDR3 consists of 13 residues. Trimming took off 7 bases at V and 7 bases at J, with 19 bases between the two ends. Germline CDR1 and CDR2: SQVTM and ANQGSEA. CDR3: CSARPQGILEAFF. CDR3 sequence (DNA): TGCAGCGCTCGACCCCAGGGGATACTTGAAGCTTTCTTT. Complete variable domain (other parts from reference TRBV29-1 and TRBJ1-1): SAVISQKPSRDICQRGTSLTIQCQVDSQVTMMFWYRQQPGQSLTLIATANQGSEATYESGFVIDKFPISRPNLTFSTLTVSNMSPEDSSIYLCSARPQGILEAFFGQGTRLTVV.

The chain uses TRBV19 and TRBJ2-3; TRBD2 matches at 15 bases. The CDR3 extends over 17 amino acids. Trimming removed 3 bases from V and 4 bases from J; junction bases left unmatched: 5. The germline gives CDR1 LNHDA, CDR2 SQIVND (reference sequence). The CDR3 DNA follows: TGTGCCAGTAGTATCCGGACTAGCGGGAGGGCCCCAGATACGCAGTATTTT. Translated: CASSIRTSGRAPDTQYF.

The J gene is TRBJ1-6, the V gene TRBV14, with D maybe TRBD1 (5 bases). Germline lookup yields CDR1 SGHDN and CDR2 FVKESK. CDR3 length: 15 residues. The ends were cut back, 0 bases at V and 10 bases at J, with 13 bases in the middle. CDR3 amino acids: CASSQDGGVGSPLHF. Here the CDR3 DNA reads TGTGCCAGCAGCCAAGATGGAGGGGTAGGCTCACCCCTCCACTTT.

Only one count was recorded for this clone. J is TRBJ2-7 and V is TRBV20-1, with a weak D call TRBD1 (6 bases). The CDR3 contains 10 residues. The germline V gene encodes CDR1 DFQATT and CDR2 SNEGSKA (reference sequence). The V gene lost 5 bases and the J gene lost 7 bases, with 9 bases spanning the gap. CDR3 residues: CSAPQGEQYF. CDR3 bases: TGCAGTGCTCCCCAGGGGGAGCAGTACTTC.

V gene TRBV19 combines with J gene TRBJ2-1, with D possibly TRBD2 on 5 matching bases. Germline CDR1 reads LNHDA; CDR2 reads SQIVND (reference sequence). V dropped 0 bases and J dropped 12 bases, with 12 bases sitting between them. This CDR3 contains 13 residues. In DNA, the CDR3 is TGTGCCAGTAGTATAGAAACGGGAAAGCGGCAGTTCTTC. The encoded protein is CASSIETGKRQFF.

This sequence joins TRBV14 and TRBJ2-4; 7 bases line up with TRBD2. The length of the CDR3 is 17 residues. The ends lost 5 bases at V and 3 bases at J; junction bases unmatched: 13. Germline CDR1 SGHDN, CDR2 FVKESK. Written as DNA, the CDR3 is TGTGCCAGCAGCAAGGGTGGAGTTCTAGCGGACAAAAACATTCAGTACTTC. Translated: CASSKGGVLADKNIQYF.

The chain's CDR3 is CASSQAWTGSEAFF. The CDR3 DNA follows: TGCGCCAGCAGCCAAGCCTGGACAGGGAGTGAAGCTTTCTTT. The chain joins TRBV4-3 to TRBJ1-1; 8 bases map to TRBD1. V was pared by 1 base and J by 7 bases, with 5 bases of the junction left unmatched. Germline V gene sequence: CDR1 LGHNA, CDR2 YSLEER. The CDR3 consists of 14 residues.

V is TRBV4-2 and J is TRBJ2-7, with D possibly matching TRBD2 (5 bases). With 1 base removed from V and 2 bases from J, the gap between germline ends came to 15 bases. Germline assignment: CDR1 LGHNA and CDR2 YNFKEQ. The CDR3 totals 16 residues. The CDR3 sequence is CASSQAPGSPTYEQYF. Written as DNA, the CDR3 is TGTGCCAGCAGCCAAGCCCCTGGGAGCCCTACCTACGAGCAGTACTTC.

The chain is built from TRBV6-1 and TRBJ2-7; 9 bases are shared with TRBD1. This CDR3 has 13 residues. Germline V lookup: CDR1 MNHNS, CDR2 SASEGT. V lost 7 bases, J lost 5 bases, and 6 bases stayed unmatched. Here the CDR3 reads CASTRDRVDEQYF. CDR3 DNA sequence: TGTGCCAGCACCCGGGACAGGGTGGACGAGCAGTACTTC.

The chain uses TRBV21-1 and TRBJ2-1; the table names TRBD1, a call not compared with the DNA. TRBV21-1 is recorded as a pseudogene. There are 16 residues in the CDR3. The CDR3 loop is CASSKPGQGANNEQFF. The CDR3 bases are TGTGCCAGCAGCAAGCCCGGACAGGGGGCCAACAATGAGCAGTTCTTC.

This chain links TRBV7-2 with TRBJ2-5; TRBD1 matches 9 bases. The CDR3 covers 19 residues. Germline values: CDR1 SGHTA, CDR2 FQGNSA. With 2 bases clipped from V and 9 bases from J, the junction kept 22 bases outside the gene matches. The DNA of the CDR3 is TGTGCCAGCAGCTTATTGTCCCAGGCGGGGACAGGGCTTATAGGTTCCCAGTACTTC. It specifies CASSLLSQAGTGLIGSQYF.

The chain is built from TRBV7-9 and TRBJ1-2; 8 bases are a match to TRBD1. The V and J ends lost 2 bases and 5 bases, in that order; junction bases with no gene match: 4. The germline CDR1 and CDR2 sequences are SEHNR and FQNEAQ (reference sequence). The CDR3 is made up of 14 amino acids. The CDR3 DNA reads TGTGCCAGCAGCTTAACGTGGACAGGGTATGGCTACACCTTC. Its translation is CASSLTWTGYGYTF.

The rearrangement joins TRBV11-1 to TRBJ2-1; TRBD2 aligns across 9 bases. Germline V gene sequence: CDR1 SGHAT, CDR2 FQDESV (reference sequence). V lost 1 base and J lost 10; bases outside the gene matches: 8. The CDR3 has 15 amino acids. CDR3 protein: CASSLGAGGPREQFF. In DNA form, the CDR3 reads TGTGCCAGCAGCTTAGGGGCGGGGGGGCCCCGGGAGCAGTTCTTC.

The rearrangement joins TRBV12-5 to TRBJ1-2; 7 nucleotides line up with TRBD1. Germline loops: CDR1 LGHNT, CDR2 FRNRAP. This CDR3 contains 14 residues. V dropped 5 bases and J dropped 0; count of bases not matched to a gene: 3. Here the CDR3 reads CASGKGTANYGYTF. CDR3 DNA: TGTGCTAGTGGTAAAGGGACAGCTAACTATGGCTACACCTTC.

J is TRBJ1-2 and V is TRBV5-5; 9 bases fit TRBD1. The CDR3 runs to 16 residues. Germline-derived CDR1 and CDR2 are SGHKS and YYEKEE (reference sequence). Losses at the gene ends were 3 bases for V and 4 bases for J; bases not matched to a gene: 10. The CDR3 nucleotides are TGTGCCAGCAGCTGGGAGACAGGGGGTCTTTTCTATGGCTACACCTTC. Translation gives CASSWETGGLFYGYTF. The variable domain in full, with the rest retrieved from reference TRBV5-5 and TRBJ1-2, is DAGVTQSPTHLIKTRGQQVTLRCSPISGHKSVSWYQQVLGQGPQFIFQYYEKEERGRGNFPDRFSARQFPNYSSELNVNALLLGDSALYLCASSWETGGLFYGYTFGSGTRLTVV.

The chain carries TRBV5-1 and TRBJ2-3; unclear D gene. The CDR3 spans 15 residues. Germline CDR1 is SGHRS and CDR2 is YFSETQ. V dropped 2 bases and J dropped 10 bases, with 20 bases sitting between them. In DNA form, the CDR3 reads TGCGCCAGCAGCTTCCGTGGAACGAGCACTGAGGCGCAGTATTTT. Protein sequence: CASSFRGTSTEAQYF.